The TCR beta chain under discussion was sequenced for a study of memory CD4+ T cells and cytomegalovirus serostatus. The sort gate was single viable CD3+CD4+CD8-CD45RO+ cells for memory CD4+ T cells. Germline assignment: CDR1 MDHEN and CDR2 SYDVKM. This CDR3 is built from 13 residues. V lost 10 bases and J 2 bases, leaving 14 bases between the germline ends. The protocol was immunoSEQ multiplex PCR, while the TCRdb copy is restricted to in-frame clones and leaves out a portion. Of under 55,000 clones in the sample, around four fifths were seen once. Sample: memory CD4+ T cells from blood. The clonotype comes from an adult in good health and CMV-seropositive. The chain is built from TRBV28 and TRBJ1-2; D is unclear. CDR3 residues: CATLFPANYGYTF. DNA of the CDR3: TGTGCCACCCTGTTTCCGGCGAACTATGGCTACACCTTC.